This paragraph covers one T cell receptor beta chain sequence. Its antigen is unknown. Method: immunoSEQ multiplex PCR; TCRdb's copy keeps in-frame clones and lacks some. The sample records approximately 150,000 clones, over 85% being singletons. This entry belongs to a study of T cell responses to AZD1222 COVID-19 vaccine. General study results and limits: In all cases, repertoires were sampled only after the peak T cell response.

Germline loops: CDR1 SGHDT, CDR2 YYEEEE. The CDR3 covers 14 residues. Deletions cut 2 bases from V and 10 bases from J, with 13 bases between. V usage is TRBV5-6 and J usage is TRBJ1-6; D might be TRBD1 (6 bases). The sequenced sample was peripheral blood, obtained on day 0 of MenACWY control vaccination. The sequence was collected from an adult in good health. The CDR3 region has the DNA TGTGCCAGCAGCTTCAGGGGTATAGGGTCACCCCTCCACTTT. Translated: CASSFRGIGSPLHF.